The rows below give T cell receptor beta chains drawn from one sample of a study of cytomegalovirus exposure and HLA in healthy donors. Produced via immunoSEQ multiplex PCR; TCRdb's table is partial and in-frame only. The data hold some 90,000 clones, with about 81% observed a single time. Sequencing was carried out using PBMCs. These TCRs come from a man between 35 and 55 years old in good health and CMV-seronegative. Each CDR3 is given without its conserved first and last residue. Fields, in order: CDR3 protein, D gene, V gene. The D gene is left open where the match is weak.

cdr3_aa: ASSEVTPEKLF
d_call: NA
v_call: TRBV6-1

cdr3_aa: AWSVTGGGYT
d_call: TRBD1
v_call: TRBV30

cdr3_aa: ASRNGRRGNYGYT
d_call: NA
v_call: TRBV6-1

cdr3_aa: SSSLFPTGNTIY
d_call: NA
v_call: TRBV7-9

cdr3_aa: ASSSVGPLAEAF
d_call: NA
v_call: TRBV27

cdr3_aa: ASSRESNTGELF
d_call: NA
v_call: TRBV5-1

cdr3_aa: ASSGRDRGGKLF
d_call: TRBD1
v_call: TRBV2

cdr3_aa: ATSEFLRGTDTQY
d_call: TRBD2
v_call: TRBV15

cdr3_aa: ASSLSSLTEAF
d_call: NA
v_call: TRBV27

cdr3_aa: ASSYNGQGERGYT
d_call: TRBD1
v_call: TRBV5-1

cdr3_aa: ASSLTSLRNTEAF
d_call: NA
v_call: TRBV4-3

cdr3_aa: ASSLFRNYEQY
d_call: NA
v_call: TRBV11-2

cdr3_aa: ASSFVGSGRSPLH
d_call: NA
v_call: TRBV5-4

cdr3_aa: ASSFQGYEQY
d_call: NA
v_call: TRBV7-9

cdr3_aa: ASSLWDRGLTDTQY
d_call: TRBD1
v_call: TRBV13

cdr3_aa: SVAAGVGYEQY
d_call: TRBD2
v_call: TRBV29-1

cdr3_aa: ASSRLDRGGVGYT
d_call: TRBD1
v_call: TRBV5-6

cdr3_aa: AIWDNGNTIY
d_call: NA
v_call: TRBV10-3

cdr3_aa: ASSSGQDYNEQF
d_call: TRBD1
v_call: TRBV11-3

cdr3_aa: ASSIAGTGGIEQF
d_call: TRBD1
v_call: TRBV19

cdr3_aa: ASSGGMNTEAF
d_call: NA
v_call: TRBV10-2

cdr3_aa: ASGTGEKTGQGKAGELF
d_call: TRBD1
v_call: TRBV12-5

cdr3_aa: ASSQGQVTGEAF
d_call: TRBD1
v_call: TRBV18

cdr3_aa: ASSVGTTDYGYT
d_call: NA
v_call: TRBV6-1

cdr3_aa: ASSDTLDRGRGYT
d_call: TRBD1
v_call: TRBV2

cdr3_aa: ASSPRTGGGLSSYEQY
d_call: TRBD2
v_call: TRBV18

cdr3_aa: ASSGGRGETQY
d_call: NA
v_call: TRBV9

cdr3_aa: ASRAGTNTYEQY
d_call: NA
v_call: TRBV2

cdr3_aa: ASSPPRTRDRDSEKLF
d_call: TRBD1
v_call: TRBV18

cdr3_aa: ASSKDIVQNEKLF
d_call: NA
v_call: TRBV19

cdr3_aa: ASSLMGSSGNTIY
d_call: NA
v_call: TRBV5-1

cdr3_aa: ASSLEGATNEKLF
d_call: NA
v_call: TRBV11-2